This T cell receptor (beta chain) was identified in a study of cytomegalovirus exposure and HLA in healthy donors. With respect to this clone: No antigen is known for it.

Whole-study findings and limits: TCR beta V- and J-gene trimming was later associated with a missense DCLRE1C variant. An analysis that was carried out later associated 15,000 to 20,000 TCR beta sequences with HLA alleles at 0.05 false discovery rate.

This CDR3 has 16 residues. V dropped 6 bases and J dropped 7; count of bases not matched to a gene: 15. In germline, CDR1 is MDHEN, CDR2 SYDVKM. The study sampled nominally healthy donors, though unrecorded immune exposures were likely. Use of 60 Vbeta and 13 Jbeta primers characterized the PCR. Original methodology: A later analysis counted 65 million to 90 million unique TCR beta chains, 9.5 million to 12 million shared. The data were produced by immunoSEQ multiplex PCR, yet TCRdb's version contains in-frame clones alone and is incomplete. V, J and clone size were drawn from that table, and D and trimming were deduced from the DNA. The data contain around 170,000 clones, over 75% of them singletons.

The chain links TRBV28 to TRBJ2-5; TRBD1 agrees at 9 bases. Material for sequencing was PBMCs. The sequence was obtained from a man in his sixties in good health and CMV-seronegative. The CDR3 here is CASRPRDRARGGTQYF. In DNA form, the CDR3 reads TGTGCCAGCAGGCCCCGGGACAGGGCGAGGGGGGGGACCCAGTACTTC.